Presented here are 4 T cell receptor beta chains from one specimen sequenced in a study of metastatic and nonmetastatic thyroid tumors. Thyroid surgery had not been preceded by any treatment in any patient. TCRdb re-called clones via MiXCR from the PCR reads. The profile shows 55,000 to 75,000 clones, 15% to 20% of them singletons. Input material: blood. These receptors came from a female donor with papillary thyroid cancer or a benign thyroid nodule (not recorded which). Some clones in this sample may be carry-over from other donors' samples.

This clone was seen ten or more times. The chain links TRBV12-3 or TRBV12-4 to TRBJ1-1, with a tentative D call TRBD1 (6 bases). Trimming removed 2 bases at V and 2 bases at J, with 9 bases between. This CDR3 has 14 residues. CDR3 sequence reads: CASSLPTGNTEAFF. CDR3 coding DNA: TGTGCCAGCAGTTTACCGACAGGAAACACTGAAGCTTTCTTT.

This clone was observed a few times. The rearrangement links TRBV15 to TRBJ1-2, with TRBD1 matching 8 bases. The germline gives CDR1 LNHNV, CDR2 YYDKDF (reference sequence). This CDR3 is built from 15 residues. Trimming took 5 bases from V and 0 from J; bases not matched to a gene: 5. CDR3 loop: CATSGGQAANYGYTF. The CDR3 nucleotides are TGTGCCACCAGCGGGGGACAGGCCGCTAACTATGGCTACACCTTC.

This clone was seen more than once but under ten times. The chain uses TRBV5-4 and TRBJ2-1; 11 bases align to TRBD2. J gave up 8 bases and V 2 bases, and 6 bases lay outside the gene matches. The CDR3 loop spans 15 amino acids. CDR1 SGHNT and CDR2 YYREEE come from the germline V gene (reference sequence). CDR3: CASSFYTSGSYEQFF. The DNA for the CDR3 is TGTGCCAGCAGCTTCTATACTAGCGGGAGTTATGAGCAGTTCTTC. The full variable domain, in which reference TRBV5-4 and TRBJ2-1 provide the parts outside the CDR3, is ETGVTQSPTHLIKTRGQQVTLRCSSQSGHNTVSWYQQALGQGPQFIFQYYREEENGRGNFPPRFSGLQFPNYSSELNVNALELDDSALYLCASSFYTSGSYEQFFGPGTRLTVL.

The chain employs TRBV7-9 and TRBJ1-1; D ambiguous. This CDR3 contains 12 residues. CDR1 and CDR2 from the germline V gene are SEHNR and FQNEAQ (reference sequence). V was cut by 5 bases and J by 12 bases, with 16 bases left in between. The CDR3 loop reads CASSIETVVPFF. The CDR3, as DNA: TGTGCCAGCAGCATAGAAACAGTGGTCCCTTTCTTT.